Detailed here is one TCR beta chain. Between the trimmed V and J ends, which lost 7 bases and 1 base, there was a span of 25 bases. The CDR3 loop spans 18 amino acids. Germline lookup yields CDR1 LGHNA and CDR2 YSLEER. TCRdb reprocessed the RT-PCR reads via MiXCR and lists one record per CDR3 protein. The data show approximately 720,000 distinct CDR3 sequences, 14% seen once. The chain employs TRBV4-3 and TRBJ1-2; D is perhaps TRBD1 (6 bases). This receptor was obtained from a female donor in good health, serving as a healthy control. The material sequenced was memory CD4+ T cells from blood. In nucleotides, the CDR3 is TGCGCCAGCACGCCCGGAACGGGATGGGGGGGGCTTAACTATGGCTACACCTTC. Translated: CASTPGTGWGGLNYGYTF.